The rows below give T cell receptor beta chains drawn from one sample of a study of Ad26.COV2.S vaccination and SARS-CoV-2 variants. Repertoires were generated with immunoSEQ multiplex PCR, while TCRdb's copy carries only in-frame clones and drops some. Among approximately 400,000 clones listed, under 90% were seen once. The sequenced sample was peripheral blood, obtained in a trial of Ad26.COV2.S vaccine versus placebo. Receptor source: a person between 18 and 65 years old who received the Ad26.COV2.S COVID-19 vaccine or a placebo. Both conserved end residues are trimmed from each CDR3.

V gene	J gene	CDR3 protein
TRBV27	TRBJ2-1	ASSPGTEYNEQF
TRBV27	TRBJ2-7	ASSFKAALSYEQY
TRBV13	TRBJ2-3	ASRGDSDTQY
TRBV12-5	TRBJ1-2	ASGLVNRINYGYT
TRBV7-2	TRBJ2-5	ASSLSYRETQY
TRBV12-3/TRBV12-4	TRBJ1-1	ASSSLDRAEAF
TRBV11-2	TRBJ2-3	ASSLLRDTQY
TRBV7-9	TRBJ1-1	ASSLDLNTEAF
TRBV4-1	TRBJ1-3	ASSPGVRTVSGNTIY
TRBV5-1	TRBJ2-3	ASSMGLAGGTDTQY
TRBV5-1	TRBJ2-7	ASSLEVDEQY
TRBV5-6	TRBJ2-5	ASSSGGRGTLSLLKTQY
TRBV9	TRBJ1-4	ASSATGTVNEKLF
TRBV5-6	TRBJ1-2	ASSPANYGYT